One TCR beta chain is described in this entry. Its antigen is not known. Blood samples were obtained at baseline, cycle 4 day 1, and cycle 7 day 1. This sample was included in a study of OX40 agonist ivuxolimab in advanced cancers. The study, taken as a whole, reports: The study observed clonal expansion of CD4+ and CD8+ blood T cells by week 6 at 0.1 to 3.0 mg/kg. Low clonal expansion, among the lowest seen, marked partial responders at 0.1-3.0 mg/kg.

The repertoire was sequenced with immunoSEQ multiplex PCR; TCRdb's copy has only in-frame clones and lacks some. Here the sample spans fewer than 70,000 clones, about 83% being singletons. The CDR3 has 16 residues. V trimming: 4 bases; J trimming: 0 bases; junction bases outside the gene matches: 6. Germline-derived CDR1 and CDR2 are SGHNT and YENEEA. The material sequenced was CD4+ or CD8+ T cells sorted from blood, taken in a trial of the OX40 agonist ivuxolimab. The V gene is TRBV11-3, the J gene TRBJ2-4; 7 bases agree with TRBD1. The TCR was taken from an adult with an advanced solid tumor such as melanoma, head and neck, liver or kidney cancer. CDR3 bases: TGTGCCAGCAGCTACAGGGGAACTCTAGCCAAAAACATTCAGTACTTC. Translated: CASSYRGTLAKNIQYF.